These T cell receptor beta chains were read from a single sample in a study of post-analysis software for immune sequencing data. TCRdb ran MiXCR on the PCR reads and lists one entry per CDR3 protein. The table has roughly 730,000 distinct CDR3 sequences, 30% seen once; the top ten hold roughly 0.53%. Sample: blood. The source of these receptors is a girl aged 10 to 17 with multiple sclerosis. CDR3s include the opening cysteine and the closing phenylalanine or tryptophan. The D gene is left open where the match is weak. Size is stated for part of the rows, as once, few or many counts, or as a class when the clone is expanded.

d_gene	v_gene	abundance	j_gene	CDR3nt	CDR3aa
TRBD1	TRBV2	few	TRBJ1-4	TGTGCCAGCAGGGGACAGGGGTCAACTAATGAAAAACTGTTTTTT	CASRGQGSTNEKLFF
TRBD1	TRBV19	-	TRBJ1-5	TGTGCCAGTAGTTGGGACAGGGAATATCAGCCCCAGCATTTT	CASSWDREYQPQHF
-	TRBV20-1	-	TRBJ2-7	TGCAGTGCTAGAGGTGGGGGGGCGGTCCGACCCTTCCCCCACTACGAGCAGTACTTC	CSARGGGAVRPFPHYEQYF
-	TRBV24-1	-	TRBJ2-3	TGTGCCACCAGTGACCGTACAGGTTCCACAGATACGCAGTATTTT	CATSDRTGSTDTQYF
-	TRBV12-3/TRBV12-4	-	TRBJ2-3	TGTGCCAGCGACGCAACCTGCCGGCCCCGGATGGCAGATACGCAGTATTTT	CASDATCRPRMADTQYF
-	TRBV6-6	few	TRBJ2-3	TGTGCCAGCCACGAGGACGGGTCTAGCACAGATACGCAGTATTTT	CASHEDGSSTDTQYF
-	TRBV6-2/TRBV6-3	few	TRBJ1-5	TGTGCCAGCAGATCTGACGGTTGGAGCAATCAGCCCCAGCATTTT	CASRSDGWSNQPQHF
-	TRBV9	-	TRBJ2-7	TGTGCCAGCAGCGAGGCAGGCGTTAGGAACGAGCAGTACTTC	CASSEAGVRNEQYF
-	TRBV4-3	-	TRBJ2-1	TGCGCCAGCAGCCAAGATCTTCCGGAGTACAATGAGCAGTTCTTC	CASSQDLPEYNEQFF
-	TRBV20-1	many	TRBJ2-7	TGCAGTGCTAGAGATCCAGGTTCCTACGAGCAGTACTTC	CSARDPGSYEQYF
-	TRBV5-1	-	TRBJ2-5	TGCGCCAGCAGCCCCCGCTTCAATGAGCAGTACTTC	CASSPRFNEQYF
TRBD2	TRBV2	-	TRBJ2-1	TGTGCCAGCCATTTATTAGCGGGAGTTAATGAGCAGTTCTTC	CASHLLAGVNEQFF
TRBD2	TRBV20-1	-	TRBJ2-1	TGCAGTGCTAGGGCTAGCGGGAGTAACGGGCAGTTCTTC	CSARASGSNGQFF
-	TRBV18	few	TRBJ2-5	TGTGCCAGCTCACCACCCTCGCCGGGGGCAGAAGAGACCCAGTACTTC	CASSPPSPGAEETQYF
-	TRBV6-1	-	TRBJ2-1	TGTGCCAGCAGTGAAGAAGCGGACATCAGATACAATGAGCAGTTCTTC	CASSEEADIRYNEQFF
TRBD2	TRBV5-1	-	TRBJ2-1	TGCGCCAGCAGCTTGGTTGCTCTAGCGGGAGAGAGGGAGCAGTTCTTC	CASSLVALAGEREQFF
-	TRBV27	-	TRBJ2-1	TGTGCCAGCAGTTTATTGGGAAGCTCCTACAATGAGCAGTTCTTC	CASSLLGSSYNEQFF
-	TRBV20-1	-	TRBJ2-4	TGCAGTGCGAGTCCTGGGCTAAGCGTCGACATTCAGTACTTC	CSASPGLSVDIQYF
-	TRBV20-1	few	TRBJ1-2	TGCAGTGCTAGAGATTGGACAGACAATAACTATGGCTACACCTTC	CSARDWTDNNYGYTF
-	TRBV6-6	few	TRBJ1-4	TGTGCCAGCAGGCCGACAGGAGGAGGGGAAAAACTGTTTTTT	CASRPTGGGEKLFF
TRBD2	TRBV5-6	once	TRBJ2-1	TGTGCCAGCAGCTCTAAACCCGGGACTAGCGGGGGCTATGGGCAGTTCTTC	CASSSKPGTSGGYGQFF
-	TRBV9	-	TRBJ2-2	TGTGCCAGCAGCCTTCAGACAGTGAACACCGGGGAGCTGTTTTTT	CASSLQTVNTGELFF
-	TRBV5-1	-	TRBJ2-3	TGCGCCAGCGGAGGACGTCCCACAGATACGCAGTATTTT	CASGGRPTDTQYF
TRBD2	TRBV20-1	once	TRBJ2-5	TGCGGTGCTAGCGCGGCGGGAGAAGTACAAGAGACCCAGTACTTC	CGASAAGEVQETQYF
-	TRBV11-2	-	TRBJ1-2	TGTGCCAGCAGCTTAGTGGTGGAGGGAGGCTATGGCTACACCTTC	CASSLVVEGGYGYTF
-	TRBV7-9	few	TRBJ1-4	TGTGCCAGCACCCAAAGCACAGCTCCGGGCAAACTGTTTTTT	CASTQSTAPGKLFF
-	TRBV28	few	TRBJ2-1	TGTGCCAGCAGTTCCGGGACACCGATACCCTACAATGAGCAGTTCTTC	CASSSGTPIPYNEQFF
-	TRBV12-3/TRBV12-4	few	TRBJ2-5	TGTGCCAGCAGTTTTCGGCGCCGCGGGGAGACCCAGTACTTC	CASSFRRRGETQYF
TRBD2	TRBV20-1	few	TRBJ2-3	TGCAGTGCTAGAGATCTGCTCCCGACTAGCGGGAGGCGCCCTAGCACAGATACGCAGTATTTT	CSARDLLPTSGRRPSTDTQYF
TRBD1	TRBV7-8	-	TRBJ1-2	TGTGCCAGCAGCCCCGGGACAGGGTTTGAGAGGGGCTACACCTTC	CASSPGTGFERGYTF
-	TRBV29-1	-	TRBJ2-5	TGCAGCGTTGTAAAGCGCCCAGTACTTGGGGAGACCCAGTACTTC	CSVVKRPVLGETQYF
-	TRBV6-5	few	TRBJ1-4	TGTGCCAGCAGTTACTCTTGGGCATTAGCTAATGAAAAACTGTTTTTT	CASSYSWALANEKLFF
-	TRBV7-9	-	TRBJ1-1	TGTGCCAGCAGCCCCATGATAACCACTGAAGCTTTCTTT	CASSPMITTEAFF
-	TRBV15	-	TRBJ1-5	TGTGCCACCAGCAGAGATCTTGGGGGACTGGGACAGCCCCAGCATTTT	CATSRDLGGLGQPQHF
TRBD1	TRBV5-1	-	TRBJ2-3	TGCGCCGGCAGCTTCACAGGGGGCGGTGGAGATACGCAGTATTTT	CAGSFTGGGGDTQYF